These 3 T cell receptor beta chains originate from one sample sequenced in a study of beta chain features in type 1 diabetes. General study results and limits: Significant though moderate, a shortening of TCRB CDR3s appeared in all four CD4+ subsets of Type 1 diabetes patients.

Which antigens these TCRs recognize remains unknown. Expressed TCRB transcripts were sequenced after all isolated RNA was converted to cDNA. The protocol was immunoSEQ multiplex PCR, while the TCRdb copy is restricted to in-frame clones and leaves out a portion. This table has some 370,000 clones, over 8.5% appearing once. The sample taken for sequencing was central memory CD4+ T cells from blood. Source of these receptors: a young man with type 1 diabetes.

On this clone: The same CDR3 also results from other DNA sequences found in this sample. CDR3 amino acids: CASSVVGTGVETQYF. CDR3 DNA sequence: TGTGCCAGCAGCGTAGTAGGGACAGGGGTAGAGACCCAGTACTTC. The rearrangement links TRBV9 to TRBJ2-5, with 10 bases matching TRBD1. Germline trimming cut 0 bases from V and 4 bases from J; bases unmatched to any gene: 3. The germline gives CDR1 SGDLS, CDR2 YYNGEE. The CDR3 runs 15 residues.

This clone was counted a few times. The V and J genes are TRBV7-2 and TRBJ2-6; D is possibly TRBD2 (5 bases). V was shortened by 5 bases and J by 0 bases, with 11 bases between the two germline ends. This CDR3 comprises 16 residues. Germline V gene lookup returns CDR1 SGHTA and CDR2 FQGNSA. CDR3 coding DNA: TGTGCCAGCAGCGTGACGGGGAGCTCTGGGGCCAACGTCCTGACTTTC. Translation: CASSVTGSSGANVLTF. The full variable domain, rest sourced from reference TRBV7-2 and TRBJ2-6, is GAGVSQSPSNKVTEKGKDVELRCDPISGHTALYWYRQSLGQGLEFLIYFQGNSAPDKSGLPSDRFSAERTGGSVSTLTIQRTQQEDSAVYLCASSVTGSSGANVLTFGAGSRLTVL.

Only a few counts were recorded for this clone. The gene calls are TRBV4-2 and TRBJ2-3, with 7 bases lining up with TRBD2. Looked up from germline, CDR1 is LGHNA and CDR2 is YNFKEQ. This CDR3 spans 13 amino acids. J lost 5 bases, V lost 1 base, and 0 bases had no gene match. The CDR3 DNA reads TGTGCCAGCAGCCAAGGGGGGGGAGATACGCAGTATTTT. This translates into CASSQGGGDTQYF.